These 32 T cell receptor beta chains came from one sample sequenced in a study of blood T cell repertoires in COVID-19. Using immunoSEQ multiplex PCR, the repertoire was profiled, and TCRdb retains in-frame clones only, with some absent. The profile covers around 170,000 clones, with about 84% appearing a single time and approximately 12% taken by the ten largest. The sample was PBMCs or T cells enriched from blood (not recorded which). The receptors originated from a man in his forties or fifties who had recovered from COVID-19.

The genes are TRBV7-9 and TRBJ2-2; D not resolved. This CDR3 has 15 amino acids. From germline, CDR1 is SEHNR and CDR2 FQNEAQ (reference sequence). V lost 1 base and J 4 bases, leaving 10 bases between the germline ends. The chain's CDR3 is CASSLVPDFTGELFF. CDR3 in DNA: TGTGCCAGCAGCTTAGTACCAGACTTCACCGGGGAGCTGTTTTTT.

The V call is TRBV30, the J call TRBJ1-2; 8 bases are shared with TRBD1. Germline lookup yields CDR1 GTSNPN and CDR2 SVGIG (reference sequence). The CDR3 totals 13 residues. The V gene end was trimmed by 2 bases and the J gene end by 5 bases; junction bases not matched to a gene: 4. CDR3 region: CAWSKQGVYGYTF. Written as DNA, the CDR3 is TGTGCCTGGAGTAAACAGGGGGTATATGGCTACACCTTC.

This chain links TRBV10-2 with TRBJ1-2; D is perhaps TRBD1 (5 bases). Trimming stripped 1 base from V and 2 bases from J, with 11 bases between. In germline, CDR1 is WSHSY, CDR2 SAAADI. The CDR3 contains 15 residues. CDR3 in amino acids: CASSEWAGRNYGYTF. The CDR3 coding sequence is TGCGCCAGCAGTGAGTGGGCAGGGAGGAACTATGGCTACACCTTC.

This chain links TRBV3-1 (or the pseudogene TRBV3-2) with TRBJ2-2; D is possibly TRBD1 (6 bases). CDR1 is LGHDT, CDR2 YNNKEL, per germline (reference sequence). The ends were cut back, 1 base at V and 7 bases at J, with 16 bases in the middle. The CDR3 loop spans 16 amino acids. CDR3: CASSQVPGVEGGELFF. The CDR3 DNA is TGTGCCAGCAGCCAAGTCCCAGGGGTGGAAGGCGGGGAGCTGTTTTTT.

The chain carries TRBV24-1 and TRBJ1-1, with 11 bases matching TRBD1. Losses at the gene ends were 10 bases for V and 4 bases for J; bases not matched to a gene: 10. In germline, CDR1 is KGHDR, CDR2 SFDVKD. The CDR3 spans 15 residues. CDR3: CATSGTGGWGTEAFF. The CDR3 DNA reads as TGTGCCACATCCGGGACAGGGGGTTGGGGCACTGAAGCTTTCTTT.

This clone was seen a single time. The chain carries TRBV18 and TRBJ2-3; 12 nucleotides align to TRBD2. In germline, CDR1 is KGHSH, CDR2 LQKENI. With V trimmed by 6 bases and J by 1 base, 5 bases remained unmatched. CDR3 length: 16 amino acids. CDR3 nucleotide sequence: TGTGCCAGCTCCGCCTGGACTAGCGGGGGCACAGATACGCAGTATTTT. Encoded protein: CASSAWTSGGTDTQYF. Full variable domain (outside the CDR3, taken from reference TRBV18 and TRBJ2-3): NAGVMQNPRHLVRRRGQEARLRCSPMKGHSHVYWYRQLPEEGLKFMVYLQKENIIDESGMPKERFSAEFPKEGPSILRIQQVVRGDSAAYFCASSAWTSGGTDTQYFGPGTRLTVL.

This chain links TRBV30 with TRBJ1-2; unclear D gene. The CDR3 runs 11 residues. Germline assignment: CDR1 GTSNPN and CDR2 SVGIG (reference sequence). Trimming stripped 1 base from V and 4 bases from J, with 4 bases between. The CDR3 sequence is CAWSASYGYTF. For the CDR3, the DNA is TGTGCCTGGAGTGCATCCTATGGCTACACCTTC.

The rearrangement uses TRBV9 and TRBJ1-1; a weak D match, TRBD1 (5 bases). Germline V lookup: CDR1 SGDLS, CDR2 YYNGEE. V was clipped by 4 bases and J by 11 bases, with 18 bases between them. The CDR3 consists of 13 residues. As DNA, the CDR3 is TGTGCCAGCAGCCCTAGCTTGGGGGGAACGGCTTTCTTT. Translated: CASSPSLGGTAFF.

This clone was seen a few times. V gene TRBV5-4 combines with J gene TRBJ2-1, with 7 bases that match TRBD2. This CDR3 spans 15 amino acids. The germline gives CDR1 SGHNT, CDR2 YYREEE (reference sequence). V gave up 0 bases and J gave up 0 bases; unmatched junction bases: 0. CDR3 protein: CASSLGGGSYNEQFF. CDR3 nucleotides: TGTGCCAGCAGCTTGGGCGGGGGCTCCTACAATGAGCAGTTCTTC.

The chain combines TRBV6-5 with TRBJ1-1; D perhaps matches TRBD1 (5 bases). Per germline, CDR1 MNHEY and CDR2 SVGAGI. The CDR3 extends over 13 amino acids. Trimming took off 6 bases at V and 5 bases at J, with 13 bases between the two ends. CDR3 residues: CASRRDGGTEAFF. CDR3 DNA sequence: TGTGCCAGCAGAAGGGACGGGGGAACTGAAGCTTTCTTT.

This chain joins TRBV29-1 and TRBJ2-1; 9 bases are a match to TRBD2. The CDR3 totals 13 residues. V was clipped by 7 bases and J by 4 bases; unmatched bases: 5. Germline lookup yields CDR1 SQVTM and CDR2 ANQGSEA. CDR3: CSAVSGGYNEQFF. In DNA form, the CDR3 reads TGCAGCGCAGTTAGCGGGGGTTACAATGAGCAGTTCTTC.

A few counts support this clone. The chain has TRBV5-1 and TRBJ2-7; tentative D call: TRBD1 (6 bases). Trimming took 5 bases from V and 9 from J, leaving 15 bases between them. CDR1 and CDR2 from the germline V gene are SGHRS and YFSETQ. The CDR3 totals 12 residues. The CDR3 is CASSWDTSGQYF. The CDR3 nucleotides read TGCGCCAGCAGTTGGGACACTTCAGGGCAGTACTTC.

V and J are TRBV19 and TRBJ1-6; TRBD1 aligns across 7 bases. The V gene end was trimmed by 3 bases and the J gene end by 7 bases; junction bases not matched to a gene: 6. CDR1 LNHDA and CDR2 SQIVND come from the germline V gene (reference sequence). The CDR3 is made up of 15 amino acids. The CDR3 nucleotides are TGTGCCAGTAGTATCGGACAGGTTCAAAATTCACCCCTCCACTTT. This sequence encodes CASSIGQVQNSPLHF.

In nucleotides, the CDR3 is TGTGCCAGCAGCTCCAGGGTCCAGAACACTGAAGCTTTCTTT. It codes for CASSSRVQNTEAFF. The V gene is TRBV5-5, the J gene TRBJ1-1, with D perhaps TRBD1 (5 bases). V was cut by 3 bases and J by 1 base, with 10 bases left in between. This CDR3 has 14 residues. The germline V gene encodes CDR1 SGHKS and CDR2 YYEKEE (reference sequence).

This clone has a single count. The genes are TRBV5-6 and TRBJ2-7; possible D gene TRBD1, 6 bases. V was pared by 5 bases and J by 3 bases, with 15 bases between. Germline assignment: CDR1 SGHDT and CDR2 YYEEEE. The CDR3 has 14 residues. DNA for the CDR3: TGTGCCAGCAGTTGGCAGGGACACCACTACGAGCAGTACTTC. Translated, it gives CASSWQGHHYEQYF.

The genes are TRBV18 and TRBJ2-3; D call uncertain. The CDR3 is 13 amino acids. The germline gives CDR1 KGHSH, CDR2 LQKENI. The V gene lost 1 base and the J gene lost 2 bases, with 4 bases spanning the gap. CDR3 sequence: CASSPRLTDTQYF. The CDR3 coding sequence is TGTGCCAGCTCACCACGGCTCACAGATACGCAGTATTTT. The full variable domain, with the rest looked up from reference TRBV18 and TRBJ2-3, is NAGVMQNPRHLVRRRGQEARLRCSPMKGHSHVYWYRQLPEEGLKFMVYLQKENIIDESGMPKERFSAEFPKEGPSILRIQQVVRGDSAAYFCASSPRLTDTQYFGPGTRLTVL.

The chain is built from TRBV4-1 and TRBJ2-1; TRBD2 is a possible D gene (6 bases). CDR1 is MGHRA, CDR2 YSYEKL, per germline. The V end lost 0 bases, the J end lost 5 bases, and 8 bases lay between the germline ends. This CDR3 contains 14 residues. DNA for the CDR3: TGCGCCAGCAGCCAAGATGGGGGGAACAATGAGCAGTTCTTC. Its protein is CASSQDGGNNEQFF.

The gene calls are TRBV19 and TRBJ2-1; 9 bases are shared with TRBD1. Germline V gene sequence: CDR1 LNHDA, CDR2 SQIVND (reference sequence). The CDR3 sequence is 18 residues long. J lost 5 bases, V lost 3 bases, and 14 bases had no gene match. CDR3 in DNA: TGTGCCAGTAGTATCGGGACAGGGAAATCACTTGTGAACAATGAGCAGTTCTTC. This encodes CASSIGTGKSLVNNEQFF.

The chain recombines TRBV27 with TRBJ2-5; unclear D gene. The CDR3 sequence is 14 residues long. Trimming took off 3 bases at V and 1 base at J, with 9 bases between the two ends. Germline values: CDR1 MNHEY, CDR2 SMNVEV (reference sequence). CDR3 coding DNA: TGTGCCAGCAGTTTGGTCGGTCGCCAAGAGACCCAGTACTTC. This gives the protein CASSLVGRQETQYF.

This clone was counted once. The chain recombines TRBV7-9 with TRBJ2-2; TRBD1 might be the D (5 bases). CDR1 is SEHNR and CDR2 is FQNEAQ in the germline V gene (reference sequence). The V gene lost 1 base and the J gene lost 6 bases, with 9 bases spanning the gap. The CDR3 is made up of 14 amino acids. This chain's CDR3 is CASSLVTGPGELFF. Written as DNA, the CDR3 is TGTGCCAGCAGCTTAGTAACAGGCCCCGGGGAGCTGTTTTTT.

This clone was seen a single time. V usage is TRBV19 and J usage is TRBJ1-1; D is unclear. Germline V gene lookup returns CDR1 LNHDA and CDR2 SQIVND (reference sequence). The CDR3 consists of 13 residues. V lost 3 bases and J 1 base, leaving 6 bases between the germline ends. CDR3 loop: CASSIRENTEAFF. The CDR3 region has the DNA TGTGCCAGTAGTATTCGAGAGAACACTGAAGCTTTCTTT.

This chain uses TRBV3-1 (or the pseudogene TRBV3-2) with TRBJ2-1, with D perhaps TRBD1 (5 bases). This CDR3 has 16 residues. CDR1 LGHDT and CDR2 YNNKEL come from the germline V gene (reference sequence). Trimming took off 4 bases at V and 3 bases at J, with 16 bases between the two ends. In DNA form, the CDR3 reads TGTGCCAGCAGCCCTAGGGGTCAAGTTGGCTACAATGAGCAGTTCTTC. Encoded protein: CASSPRGQVGYNEQFF.

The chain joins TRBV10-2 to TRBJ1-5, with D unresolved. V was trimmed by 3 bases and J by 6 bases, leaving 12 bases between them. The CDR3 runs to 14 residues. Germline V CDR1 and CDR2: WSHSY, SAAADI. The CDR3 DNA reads TGCGCCAGCAGTGATTATGGAGGGATTCAGCCCCAGCATTTT. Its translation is CASSDYGGIQPQHF.

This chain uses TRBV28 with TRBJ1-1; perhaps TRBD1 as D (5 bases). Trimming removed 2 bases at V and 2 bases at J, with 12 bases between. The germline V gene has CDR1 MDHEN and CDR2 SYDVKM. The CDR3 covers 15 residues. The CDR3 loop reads CASSLLQGRNTEAFF. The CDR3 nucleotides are TGTGCCAGCAGTTTACTTCAGGGCAGAAACACTGAAGCTTTCTTT.

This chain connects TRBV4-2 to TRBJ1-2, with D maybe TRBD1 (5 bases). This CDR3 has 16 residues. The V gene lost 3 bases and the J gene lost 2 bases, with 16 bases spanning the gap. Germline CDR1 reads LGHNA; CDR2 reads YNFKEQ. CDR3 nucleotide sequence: TGTGCCAGCAGCCATGGGGCGTCCAGTTCGAACTATGGCTACACCTTC. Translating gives CASSHGASSSNYGYTF.

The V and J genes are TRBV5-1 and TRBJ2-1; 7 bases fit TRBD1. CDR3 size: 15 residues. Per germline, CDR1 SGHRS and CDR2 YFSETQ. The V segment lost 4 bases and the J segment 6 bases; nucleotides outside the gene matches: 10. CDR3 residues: CASSPPDQGVNEQFF. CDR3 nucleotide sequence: TGCGCCAGCAGCCCCCCGGATCAGGGGGTCAATGAGCAGTTCTTC.

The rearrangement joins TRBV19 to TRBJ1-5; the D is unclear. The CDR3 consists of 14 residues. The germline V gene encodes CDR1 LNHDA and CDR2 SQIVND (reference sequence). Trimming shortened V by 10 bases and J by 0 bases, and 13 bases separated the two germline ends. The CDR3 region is CATSPLNSNQPQHF. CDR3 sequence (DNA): TGTGCCACTTCACCCCTAAATAGCAATCAGCCCCAGCATTTT. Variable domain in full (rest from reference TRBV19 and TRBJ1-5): DGGITQSPKYLFRKEGQNVTLSCEQNLNHDAMYWYRQDPGQGLRLIYYSQIVNDFQKGDIAEGYSVSREKKESFPLTVTSAQKNPTAFYLCATSPLNSNQPQHFGDGTRLSIL.

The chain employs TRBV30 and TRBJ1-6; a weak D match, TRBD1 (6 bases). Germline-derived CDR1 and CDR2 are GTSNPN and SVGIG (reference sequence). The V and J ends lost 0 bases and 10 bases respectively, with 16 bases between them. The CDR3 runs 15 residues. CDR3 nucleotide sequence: TGTGCCTGGAGTGTAACAGGGAGGGGAGGCTCACCCCTCCACTTT. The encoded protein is CAWSVTGRGGSPLHF.

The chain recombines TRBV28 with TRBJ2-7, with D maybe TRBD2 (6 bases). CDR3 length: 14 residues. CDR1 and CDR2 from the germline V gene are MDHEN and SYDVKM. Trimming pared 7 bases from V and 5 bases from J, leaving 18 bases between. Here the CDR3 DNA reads TGTGCCAGCACACGGGCAGGGAGGTTCCACGAGCAGTACTTC. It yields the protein CASTRAGRFHEQYF. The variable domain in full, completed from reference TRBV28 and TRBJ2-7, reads DVKVTQSSRYLVKRTGEKVFLECVQDMDHENMFWYRQDPGLGLRLIYFSYDVKMKEKGDIPEGYSVSREKKERFSLILESASTNQTSMYLCASTRAGRFHEQYFGPGTRLTVT.

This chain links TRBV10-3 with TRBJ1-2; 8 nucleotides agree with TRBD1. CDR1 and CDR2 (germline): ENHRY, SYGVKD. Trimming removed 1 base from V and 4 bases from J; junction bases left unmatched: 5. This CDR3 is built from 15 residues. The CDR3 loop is CAISELTGALYGYTF. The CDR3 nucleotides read TGTGCCATCAGTGAGTTGACAGGGGCTCTCTATGGCTACACCTTC.

This CDR3 reads CASSESGITYEQYF. The CDR3, as DNA: TGTGCCAGCAGTGAATCAGGGATCACCTACGAGCAGTACTTC. This chain uses TRBV6-1 with TRBJ2-7, with a tentative D call TRBD1 (5 bases). Trimming cost V 2 bases and J 2 bases, with 10 bases left between them. CDR3 length: 14 amino acids. The germline V gene has CDR1 MNHNS and CDR2 SASEGT.

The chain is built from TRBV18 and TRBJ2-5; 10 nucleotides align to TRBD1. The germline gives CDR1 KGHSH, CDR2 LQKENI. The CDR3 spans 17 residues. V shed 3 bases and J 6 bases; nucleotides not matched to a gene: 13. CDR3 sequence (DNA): TGTGCCAGCTCACCCGGTTTACTGACAGGGGGCGCACAGACCCAGTACTTC. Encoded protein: CASSPGLLTGGAQTQYF.